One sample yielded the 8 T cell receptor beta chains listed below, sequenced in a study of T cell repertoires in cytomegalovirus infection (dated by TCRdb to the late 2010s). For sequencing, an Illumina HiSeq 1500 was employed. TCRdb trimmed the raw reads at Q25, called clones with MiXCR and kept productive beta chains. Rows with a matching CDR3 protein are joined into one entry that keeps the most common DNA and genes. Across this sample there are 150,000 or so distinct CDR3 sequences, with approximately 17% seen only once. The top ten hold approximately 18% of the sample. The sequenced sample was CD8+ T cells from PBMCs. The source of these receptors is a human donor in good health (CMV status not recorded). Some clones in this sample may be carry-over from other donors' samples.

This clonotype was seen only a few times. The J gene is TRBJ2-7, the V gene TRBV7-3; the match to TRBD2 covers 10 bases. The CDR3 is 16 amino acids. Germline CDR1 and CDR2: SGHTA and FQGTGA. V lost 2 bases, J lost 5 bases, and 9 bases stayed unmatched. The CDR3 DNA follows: TGTGCCAGCAGCTTATTCGGGCTAGCGGGAGCTCACGAGCAGTACTTC. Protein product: CASSLFGLAGAHEQYF.

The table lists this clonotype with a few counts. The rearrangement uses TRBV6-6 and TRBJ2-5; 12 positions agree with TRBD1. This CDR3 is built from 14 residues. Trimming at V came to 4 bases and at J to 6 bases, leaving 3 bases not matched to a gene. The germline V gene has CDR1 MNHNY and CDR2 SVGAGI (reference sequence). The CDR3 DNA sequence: TGTGCCAGCAGTTCGGGACAGGGGGCGAAGACCCAGTACTTC. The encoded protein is CASSSGQGAKTQYF.

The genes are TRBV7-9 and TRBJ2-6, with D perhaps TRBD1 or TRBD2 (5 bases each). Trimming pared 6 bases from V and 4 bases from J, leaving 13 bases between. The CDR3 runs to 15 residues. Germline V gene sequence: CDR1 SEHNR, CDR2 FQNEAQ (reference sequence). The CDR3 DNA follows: TGTGCCAGCAGTCCGGGGCCCGCCGGGGCCAACGTCCTGACTTTC. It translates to CASSPGPAGANVLTF.

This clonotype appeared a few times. CDR3 sequence (DNA): TGTGCCAGCAGTCACAACCCTTCGAGACCGAGCTCCTACAATGAGCAGTTCTTC. Translating gives CASSHNPSRPSSYNEQFF. The rearrangement uses TRBV9 and TRBJ2-1, with D unresolved. This CDR3 has 18 amino acids. Germline V gives CDR1 SGDLS, CDR2 YYNGEE. The germline V and J ends were trimmed by 5 bases and 0 bases, with 21 bases remaining between them.

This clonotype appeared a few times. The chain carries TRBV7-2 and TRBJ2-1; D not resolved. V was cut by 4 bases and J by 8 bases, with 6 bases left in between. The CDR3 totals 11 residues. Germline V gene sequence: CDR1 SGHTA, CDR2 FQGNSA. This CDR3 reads CASSYHHEQFF. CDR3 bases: TGTGCCAGCAGCTACCACCATGAGCAGTTCTTC.

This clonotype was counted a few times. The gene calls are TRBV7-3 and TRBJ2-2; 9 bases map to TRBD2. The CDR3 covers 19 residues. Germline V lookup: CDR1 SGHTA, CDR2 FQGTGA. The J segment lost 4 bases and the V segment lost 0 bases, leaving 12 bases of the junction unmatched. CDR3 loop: CASSLTLGSGSNGTGELFF. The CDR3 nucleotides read TGTGCCAGCAGCTTAACTCTTGGTAGCGGGAGTAACGGCACCGGGGAGCTGTTTTTT.

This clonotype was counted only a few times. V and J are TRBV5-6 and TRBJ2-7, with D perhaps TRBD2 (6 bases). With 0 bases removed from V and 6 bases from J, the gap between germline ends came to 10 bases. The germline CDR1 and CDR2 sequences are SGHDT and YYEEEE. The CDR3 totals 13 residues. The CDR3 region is CASSLAGGTEQYF. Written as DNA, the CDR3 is TGTGCCAGCAGCTTGGCCGGAGGGACCGAGCAGTACTTC.

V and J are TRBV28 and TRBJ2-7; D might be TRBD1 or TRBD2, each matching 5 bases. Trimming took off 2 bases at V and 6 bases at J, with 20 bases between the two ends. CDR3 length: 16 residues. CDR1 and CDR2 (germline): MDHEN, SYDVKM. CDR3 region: CASSLHSTGTPGEQYF. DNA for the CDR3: TGTGCCAGCAGTTTACACTCCACCGGGACCCCGGGCGAGCAGTACTTC.